These 23 T cell receptor beta chains share one sample of origin, sequenced in a study of T-cell reconstitution after alpha-beta-depleted transplantation in children. The library targeted TCRbeta and was prepared with unique molecular identifiers. TCRdb recomputed calls from the PCR reads with MiXCR, one row per CDR3 protein. This table has 700,000 or so distinct CDR3 sequences, about an eighth appearing once. The source material was PBMCs, sampled before TCRalphabeta/CD19-depleted stem cell transplant. The source is a girl aged 2 to 10 with congenital amegakaryocytic thrombocytopenia, due to receive a stem cell transplant.

The chain is built from TRBV7-8 and TRBJ2-2, with TRBD2 matching over 8 bases. This CDR3 has 16 amino acids. Germline V gives CDR1 SGHVS, CDR2 FQNEAQ. After removal of 0 bases from V and 4 bases from J, the junction contained 4 bases not matched to a gene. The CDR3, as DNA: TGTGCCAGCAGCTTAGCCAGCGGGAGCGGCACCGGGGAGCTGTTTTTT. It specifies CASSLASGSGTGELFF.

The chain has TRBV5-1 and TRBJ2-7; no definite D call. This CDR3 has 13 amino acids. The germline V gene has CDR1 SGHRS and CDR2 YFSETQ. V lost 0 bases and J lost 3, with 7 bases in between. CDR3 protein: CASSLAAIYEQYF. CDR3 nucleotides: TGCGCCAGCAGCTTGGCCGCTATCTACGAGCAGTACTTC. The variable domain in full, with the rest retrieved from reference TRBV5-1 and TRBJ2-7, is KAGVTQTPRYLIKTRGQQVTLSCSPISGHRSVSWYQQTPGQGLQFLFEYFSETQRNKGNFPGRFSGRQFSNSRSEMNVSTLELGDSALYLCASSLAAIYEQYFGPGTRLTVT.

This clonotype was seen many times. The chain is built from TRBV6-1 and TRBJ2-7; 8 nucleotides match TRBD1. The length of the CDR3 is 14 residues. Germline V CDR1 and CDR2: MNHNS, SASEGT. Losses at the gene ends were 5 bases for V and 2 bases for J; bases not matched to a gene: 5. The CDR3 loop is CASSKLTGAYEQYF. The CDR3 region has the DNA TGTGCCAGCAGTAAATTGACAGGGGCCTACGAGCAGTACTTC.

The chain uses TRBV19 and TRBJ2-3, with 7 bases matching TRBD2. J gave up 2 bases and V 3 bases, and 5 bases lay outside the gene matches. Germline V gives CDR1 LNHDA, CDR2 SQIVND (reference sequence). This CDR3 is 15 amino acids long. Here the CDR3 reads CASSMASGTTDTQYF. The DNA of the CDR3 is TGTGCCAGTAGTATGGCTAGCGGAACCACAGATACGCAGTATTTT. Full variable domain (outside the CDR3, taken from reference TRBV19 and TRBJ2-3): DGGITQSPKYLFRKEGQNVTLSCEQNLNHDAMYWYRQDPGQGLRLIYYSQIVNDFQKGDIAEGYSVSREKKESFPLTVTSAQKNPTAFYLCASSMASGTTDTQYFGPGTRLTVL.

This rearrangement joins TRBV15 to TRBJ1-1; D call uncertain. V lost 4 bases and J 4 bases, leaving 13 bases between the germline ends. From germline, CDR1 is LNHNV and CDR2 YYDKDF (reference sequence). CDR3 length: 14 amino acids. As DNA, the CDR3 is TGTGCCACCAGCATGCGGGTTGGGAGCACTGAAGCTTTCTTT. Translated: CATSMRVGSTEAFF.

The table lists this clonotype with a few counts. The V gene is TRBV7-9, the J gene TRBJ1-2, with 7 positions matching TRBD1. Germline V CDR1 and CDR2: SEHNR, FQNEAQ (reference sequence). The CDR3 loop spans 15 amino acids. The junction had 8 bases not matched to a gene; V was cut back by 2 bases and J by 5 bases. CDR3 nucleotides: TGTGCCAGCAGCTTACCGGGACAGTGGGATTATGGCTACACCTTC. This translates into CASSLPGQWDYGYTF.

The sample holds many counts of this clonotype. The chain links TRBV5-1 to TRBJ2-6, with D hard to call. Between the trimmed V and J ends, which lost 1 base and 0 bases, there was a span of 5 bases. In germline, CDR1 is SGHRS, CDR2 YFSETQ. CDR3 length: 15 residues. The CDR3, as DNA: TGCGCCAGCAGCTTGTCCTTCTCTGGGGCCAACGTCCTGACTTTC. This gives the protein CASSLSFSGANVLTF. Filled out from reference TRBV5-1 and TRBJ2-6, the complete variable domain reads KAGVTQTPRYLIKTRGQQVTLSCSPISGHRSVSWYQQTPGQGLQFLFEYFSETQRNKGNFPGRFSGRQFSNSRSEMNVSTLELGDSALYLCASSLSFSGANVLTFGAGSRLTVL.

V is TRBV10-3 and J is TRBJ2-3; D ambiguous. This CDR3 spans 18 amino acids. In germline, CDR1 is ENHRY, CDR2 SYGVKD. V was clipped by 4 bases and J by 4 bases, with 24 bases between them. CDR3 in amino acids: CAISAPLVRAGSADTQYF. DNA for the CDR3: TGTGCCATCAGTGCCCCCCTCGTCCGCGCAGGCTCTGCAGATACGCAGTATTTT.

This clonotype has at least ten counts. The chain uses TRBV4-2 and TRBJ2-1; perhaps TRBD1 as D (7 bases). The CDR3 length is 20 residues. Trimming pared 6 bases from V and 0 bases from J, leaving 27 bases between. CDR1 LGHNA and CDR2 YNFKEQ come from the germline V gene. The CDR3 DNA is TGTGCCAGCAGACGAAAAGGGACAGTAGCGGCCAGAAGCTCCTACAATGAGCAGTTCTTC. This codes for CASRRKGTVAARSSYNEQFF.

The sample holds many counts of this clonotype. V and J are TRBV29-1 and TRBJ2-5, with D uncertain. Trimming shortened V by 4 bases and J by 2 bases, and 14 bases separated the two germline ends. Germline lookup yields CDR1 SQVTM and CDR2 ANQGSEA. This CDR3 has 14 amino acids. The CDR3 is CSVGLPGLQETQYF. The CDR3 bases are TGCAGCGTTGGCCTCCCAGGCTTACAAGAGACCCAGTACTTC.

The table lists this clonotype with many counts. The rearrangement links TRBV12-3 or TRBV12-4 to TRBJ2-1; 8 positions agree with TRBD2. Trimming cost V 1 base and J 8 bases; bases outside gene matches: 4. The length of the CDR3 is 14 residues. The CDR3, as DNA: TGTGCCAGCAGTTTAGGCGGGACTAGGTATGAGCAGTTCTTC. Translating gives CASSLGGTRYEQFF.

This clonotype was found many times. This chain links TRBV20-1 with TRBJ2-1; D is unresolved. The CDR3 consists of 13 residues. V was clipped by 0 bases and J by 10 bases, with 13 bases between them. Per the germline V gene, CDR1 is DFQATT and CDR2 is SNEGSKA (reference sequence). Written as DNA, the CDR3 is TGCAGTGCTAGAGATTCCCCCGCGTGGGAGCAGTTCTTC. The encoded protein is CSARDSPAWEQFF.

The table lists this clonotype with many counts. The V gene is TRBV11-2, the J gene TRBJ2-5, with D maybe TRBD1 (5 bases). CDR3 size: 16 residues. Trimming stripped 2 bases from V and 6 bases from J, with 19 bases between. CDR1 is SGHAT and CDR2 is FQNNGV in the germline V gene. CDR3 amino acids: CASSLIPQVRDQTQYF. CDR3 DNA sequence: TGTGCCAGCAGCTTAATTCCCCAGGTCAGGGATCAGACCCAGTACTTC. The variable domain in full, completed from reference TRBV11-2 and TRBJ2-5, reads EAGVAQSPRYKIIEKRQSVAFWCNPISGHATLYWYQQILGQGPKLLIQFQNNGVVDDSQLPKDRFSAERLKGVDSTLKIQPAKLEDSAVYLCASSLIPQVRDQTQYFGPGTRLLVL.

In its sample, this clonotype was seen a few times. V and J are TRBV20-1 and TRBJ2-5; D not resolved. The CDR3 has 12 amino acids. The V and J ends lost 5 bases and 3 bases respectively, with 10 bases between them. Germline V gene data show CDR1 as DFQATT and CDR2 as SNEGSKA (reference sequence). The CDR3: CSAGSVKETQYF. The CDR3 bases are TGCAGTGCTGGCTCTGTGAAAGAGACCCAGTACTTC.

This clonotype was seen repeatedly, ten times or more. The gene calls are TRBV30 and TRBJ2-3; 9 positions match TRBD1. Per the germline V gene, CDR1 is GTSNPN and CDR2 is SVGIG (reference sequence). V lost 2 bases, J lost 5 bases, and 8 bases stayed unmatched. This CDR3 is 15 amino acids long. Here the CDR3 reads CAWSLGTGREDTQYF. The DNA for the CDR3 is TGTGCCTGGAGTCTTGGGACAGGGCGGGAAGATACGCAGTATTTT. The full variable domain, completed using reference TRBV30 and TRBJ2-3, is SQTIHQWPATLVQPVGSPLSLECTVEGTSNPNLYWYRQAAGRGLQLLFYSVGIGQISSEVPQNLSASRPQDRQFILSSKKLLLSDSGFYLCAWSLGTGREDTQYFGPGTRLTVL.

This clonotype occurred many times. The V call is TRBV29-1, the J call TRBJ1-2; weak D call: TRBD1 (6 bases). The length of the CDR3 is 14 residues. V lost 4 bases, J lost 8 bases, and 20 bases lay in between. Germline V CDR1 and CDR2: SQVTM, ANQGSEA. CDR3 sequence (DNA): TGCAGCGTTGTCGACAGGCCTCCCTCCGGCGGCTACACCTTC. Its protein is CSVVDRPPSGGYTF.

This clonotype showed up many times. The CDR3 spells CSASVGYTF. In nucleotides, the CDR3 is TGCAGTGCTAGTGTAGGCTACACCTTC. The chain carries TRBV20-1 and TRBJ1-2; D is unresolved. Trimming stripped 3 bases from V and 8 bases from J, with 4 bases between. This CDR3 region has 9 residues. The V gene's germline CDR1 is DFQATT and CDR2 SNEGSKA (reference sequence).

The chain uses TRBV5-1 and TRBJ2-7, with D hard to call. Germline V CDR1 and CDR2: SGHRS, YFSETQ. CDR3 length: 16 residues. The germline V and J ends were trimmed by 0 bases and 2 bases, with 15 bases remaining between them. The CDR3 protein is CASSLVAVDFPYEQYF. The CDR3 bases are TGCGCCAGCAGCTTGGTGGCGGTTGATTTTCCCTACGAGCAGTACTTC. Complete variable domain (other parts from reference TRBV5-1 and TRBJ2-7): KAGVTQTPRYLIKTRGQQVTLSCSPISGHRSVSWYQQTPGQGLQFLFEYFSETQRNKGNFPGRFSGRQFSNSRSEMNVSTLELGDSALYLCASSLVAVDFPYEQYFGPGTRLTVT.

This clonotype was counted only a few times. Here the CDR3 DNA reads TGTGCCAGCAGCCCTAGGGGACTAGAACCCTACGAGCAGTACTTC. The encoded protein is CASSPRGLEPYEQYF. The chain joins TRBV7-8 to TRBJ2-7, with 8 bases identical to TRBD2. CDR1 SGHVS and CDR2 FQNEAQ come from the germline V gene. This CDR3 region has 15 residues. The V and J ends lost 5 bases and 2 bases, in that order; junction bases with no gene match: 8.

The genes are TRBV29-1 and TRBJ1-1; D gene ambiguous. The CDR3 runs 13 residues. V gave up 2 bases and J gave up 0 bases, with 7 bases separating them. Per germline, CDR1 SQVTM and CDR2 ANQGSEA. The CDR3 DNA is TGCAGCGTTGAATCAGAGATGAACACTGAAGCTTTCTTT. As protein: CSVESEMNTEAFF.

The gene calls are TRBV5-1 and TRBJ2-1; maybe TRBD1 (5 bases). Germline-derived CDR1 and CDR2 are SGHRS and YFSETQ. The CDR3 has 15 amino acids. V lost 1 base and J 6 bases, leaving 14 bases between the germline ends. The CDR3 DNA sequence: TGCGCCAGCAGCTTGACAGGTAGGATTGGCAATGAGCAGTTCTTC. Translated, it gives CASSLTGRIGNEQFF. Complete variable domain (other parts from reference TRBV5-1 and TRBJ2-1): KAGVTQTPRYLIKTRGQQVTLSCSPISGHRSVSWYQQTPGQGLQFLFEYFSETQRNKGNFPGRFSGRQFSNSRSEMNVSTLELGDSALYLCASSLTGRIGNEQFFGPGTRLTVL.

There are many counts of this clonotype. The rearrangement joins TRBV7-3 to TRBJ2-3; maybe TRBD2 (6 bases). Germline loops: CDR1 SGHTA, CDR2 FQGTGA. This CDR3 comprises 13 residues. The V and J ends lost 4 bases and 3 bases respectively, with 8 bases between them. The CDR3 DNA reads as TGTGCCAGCAGCTCCGGGACTACAGATACGCAGTATTTT. Its translation is CASSSGTTDTQYF.

The chain is built from TRBV20-1 and TRBJ2-7; D not certain. The CDR3 is 14 amino acids. V was pared by 6 bases and J by 4 bases, with 19 bases between. The germline CDR1 and CDR2 sequences are DFQATT and SNEGSKA (reference sequence). The CDR3 is CSATRSWNQYEQYF. CDR3 coding DNA: TGCAGTGCCACAAGGAGCTGGAACCAATACGAGCAGTACTTC.